This T cell receptor beta chain was observed in a study of blood T cell repertoires in COVID-19. This clone appeared a single time. The V gene's germline CDR1 is SGHRS and CDR2 YFSETQ. V dropped 0 bases and J dropped 6; count of bases not matched to a gene: 5. The CDR3 has 15 residues. The protocol was immunoSEQ multiplex PCR, while the TCRdb copy is restricted to in-frame clones and leaves out a portion. The table includes 140,000 to 150,000 clones, around four fifths detected once. Sequencing input: peripheral blood. This TCR derives from a human donor in a cohort sampled during active COVID-19. V and J are TRBV5-1 and TRBJ2-1, with 8 bases identical to TRBD1. CDR3 in DNA: TGCGCCAGCAGCTTGGGGACAGGGAATTTCAATGAGCAGTTCTTC. Protein product: CASSLGTGNFNEQFF.